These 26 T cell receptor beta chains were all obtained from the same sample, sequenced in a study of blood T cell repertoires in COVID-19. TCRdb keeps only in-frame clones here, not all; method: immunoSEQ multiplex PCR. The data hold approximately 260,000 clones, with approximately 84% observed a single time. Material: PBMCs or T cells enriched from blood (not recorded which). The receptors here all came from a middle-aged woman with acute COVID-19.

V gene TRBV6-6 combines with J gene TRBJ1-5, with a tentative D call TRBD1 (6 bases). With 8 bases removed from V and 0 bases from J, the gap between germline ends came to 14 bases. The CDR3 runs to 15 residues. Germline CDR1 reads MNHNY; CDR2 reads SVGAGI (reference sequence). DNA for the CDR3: TGTGCCAGCGGGGGGGCGTTGGATAGCAATCAGCCCCAGCATTTT. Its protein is CASGGALDSNQPQHF.

The CDR3, as DNA: TGTGCCAGCAGCCAAGATGGGGGGAGAAATGAAAAACTGTTTTTT. It yields the protein CASSQDGGRNEKLFF. This sequence joins TRBV3-1 (or the pseudogene TRBV3-2) and TRBJ1-4; D perhaps matches TRBD1 (5 bases). The ends were cut back, 0 bases at V and 5 bases at J, with 10 bases in the middle. The CDR3 is 15 residues long. Germline V gene data show CDR1 as LGHDT and CDR2 as YNNKEL (reference sequence).

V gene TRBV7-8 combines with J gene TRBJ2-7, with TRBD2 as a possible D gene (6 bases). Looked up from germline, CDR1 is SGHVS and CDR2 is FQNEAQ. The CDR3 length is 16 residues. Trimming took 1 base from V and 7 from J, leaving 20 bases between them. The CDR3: CASSLERGNPPGEQYF. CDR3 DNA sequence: TGTGCCAGCAGCTTAGAGCGCGGGAACCCCCCCGGGGAGCAGTACTTC.

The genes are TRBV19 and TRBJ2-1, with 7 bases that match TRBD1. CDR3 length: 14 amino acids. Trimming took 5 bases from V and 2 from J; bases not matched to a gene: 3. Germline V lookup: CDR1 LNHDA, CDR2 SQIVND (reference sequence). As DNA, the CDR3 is TGTGCCAGTAGTTTTCAGGGGGCCTACAATGAGCAGTTCTTC. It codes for CASSFQGAYNEQFF.

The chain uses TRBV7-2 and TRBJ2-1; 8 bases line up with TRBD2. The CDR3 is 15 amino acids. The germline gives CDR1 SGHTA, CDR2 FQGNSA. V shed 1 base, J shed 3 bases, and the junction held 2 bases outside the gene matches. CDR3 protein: CASSLGSGDYNEQFF. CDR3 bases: TGTGCCAGCAGCTTAGGTAGCGGGGACTACAATGAGCAGTTCTTC.

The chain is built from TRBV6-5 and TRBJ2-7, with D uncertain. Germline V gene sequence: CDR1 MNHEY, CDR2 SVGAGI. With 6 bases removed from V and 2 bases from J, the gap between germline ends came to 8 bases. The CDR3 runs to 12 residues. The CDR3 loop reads CASRDGPYEQYF. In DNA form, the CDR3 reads TGTGCCAGCAGAGATGGGCCCTACGAGCAGTACTTC.

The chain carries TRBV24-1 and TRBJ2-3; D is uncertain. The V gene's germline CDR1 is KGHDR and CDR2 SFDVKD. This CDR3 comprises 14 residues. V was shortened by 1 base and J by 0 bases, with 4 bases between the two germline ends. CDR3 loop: CATSDFGSTDTQYF. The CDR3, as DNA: TGTGCCACCAGTGATTTTGGCAGCACAGATACGCAGTATTTT.

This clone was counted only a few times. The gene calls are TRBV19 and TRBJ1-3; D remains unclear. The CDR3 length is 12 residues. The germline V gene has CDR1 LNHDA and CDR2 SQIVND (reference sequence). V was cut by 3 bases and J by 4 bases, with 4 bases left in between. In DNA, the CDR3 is TGTGCCAGTAGTATCCCAGGAAACACCATATATTTT. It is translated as CASSIPGNTIYF.

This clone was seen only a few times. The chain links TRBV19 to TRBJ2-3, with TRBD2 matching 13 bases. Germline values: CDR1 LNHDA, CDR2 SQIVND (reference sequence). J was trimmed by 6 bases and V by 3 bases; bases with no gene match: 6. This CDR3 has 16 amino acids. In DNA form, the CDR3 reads TGTGCCAGTAGTATTGGACTAGCGGGAGATCCGGATACGCAGTATTTT. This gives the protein CASSIGLAGDPDTQYF. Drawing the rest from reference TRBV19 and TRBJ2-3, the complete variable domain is DGGITQSPKYLFRKEGQNVTLSCEQNLNHDAMYWYRQDPGQGLRLIYYSQIVNDFQKGDIAEGYSVSREKKESFPLTVTSAQKNPTAFYLCASSIGLAGDPDTQYFGPGTRLTVL.

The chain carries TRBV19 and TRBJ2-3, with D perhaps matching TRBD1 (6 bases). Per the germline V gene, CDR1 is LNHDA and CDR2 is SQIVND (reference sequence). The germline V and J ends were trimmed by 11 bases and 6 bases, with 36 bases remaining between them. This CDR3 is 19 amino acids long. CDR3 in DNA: TGTGCCTCCTCAGGGGTTGAGGGACATGTCTTTTTGGGGGCGGATACGCAGTATTTT. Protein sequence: CASSGVEGHVFLGADTQYF.

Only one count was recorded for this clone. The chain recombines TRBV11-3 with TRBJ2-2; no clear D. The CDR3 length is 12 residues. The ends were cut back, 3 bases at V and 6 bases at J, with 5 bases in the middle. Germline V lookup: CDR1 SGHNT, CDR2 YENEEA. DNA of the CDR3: TGTGCCAGCAGCTTCAGCGCCGGGGAGCTGTTTTTT. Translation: CASSFSAGELFF.

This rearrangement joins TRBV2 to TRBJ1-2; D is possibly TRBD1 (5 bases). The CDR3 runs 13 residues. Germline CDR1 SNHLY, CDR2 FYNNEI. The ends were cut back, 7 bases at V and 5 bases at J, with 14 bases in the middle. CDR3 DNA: TGTGCCAGCATCGGCAGGGTACAGTATGGCTACACCTTC. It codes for CASIGRVQYGYTF.

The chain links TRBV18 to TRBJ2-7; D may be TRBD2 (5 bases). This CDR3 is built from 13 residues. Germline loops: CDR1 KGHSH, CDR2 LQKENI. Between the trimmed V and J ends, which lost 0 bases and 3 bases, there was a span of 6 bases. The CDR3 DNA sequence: TGTGCCAGCTCACCACCTAGCGTCTACGAGCAGTACTTC. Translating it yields CASSPPSVYEQYF. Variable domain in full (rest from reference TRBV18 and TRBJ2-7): NAGVMQNPRHLVRRRGQEARLRCSPMKGHSHVYWYRQLPEEGLKFMVYLQKENIIDESGMPKERFSAEFPKEGPSILRIQQVVRGDSAAYFCASSPPSVYEQYFGPGTRLTVT.

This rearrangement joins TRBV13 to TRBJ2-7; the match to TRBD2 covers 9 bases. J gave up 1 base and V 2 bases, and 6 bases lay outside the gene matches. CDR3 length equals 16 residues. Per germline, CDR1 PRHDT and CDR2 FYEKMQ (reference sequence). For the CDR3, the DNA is TGTGCCAGCAGCTTATGGGGTAGCGGGAGTTCCTACGAGCAGTACTTC. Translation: CASSLWGSGSSYEQYF.

The CDR3 loop is CASSLGTSSSGANVLTF. The CDR3 DNA follows: TGTGCCAGCAGCTTAGGAACGTCCAGCTCTGGGGCCAACGTCCTGACTTTC. V usage is TRBV7-6 and J usage is TRBJ2-6; D call uncertain. There are 17 residues in the CDR3. V lost 1 base and J lost 0, with 10 bases in between. Germline CDR1 and CDR2: SGHVS and FNYEAQ.

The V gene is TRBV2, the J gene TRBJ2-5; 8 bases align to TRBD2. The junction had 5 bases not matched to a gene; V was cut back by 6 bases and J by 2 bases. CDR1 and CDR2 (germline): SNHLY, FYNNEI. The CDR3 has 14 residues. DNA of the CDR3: TGTGCCAGCAGCGCAACTAGCGGACAAGAGACCCAGTACTTC. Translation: CASSATSGQETQYF.

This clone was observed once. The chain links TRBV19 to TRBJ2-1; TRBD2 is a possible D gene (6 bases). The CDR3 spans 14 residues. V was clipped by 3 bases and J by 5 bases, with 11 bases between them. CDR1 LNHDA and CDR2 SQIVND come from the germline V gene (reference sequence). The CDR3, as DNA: TGTGCCAGTAGTATCTCGTTAGCGGACAATGAGCAGTTCTTC. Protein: CASSISLADNEQFF.

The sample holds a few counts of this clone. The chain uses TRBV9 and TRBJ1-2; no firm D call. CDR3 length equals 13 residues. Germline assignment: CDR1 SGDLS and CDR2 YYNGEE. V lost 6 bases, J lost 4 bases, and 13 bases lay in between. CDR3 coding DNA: TGTGCCAGCACCGACAAGGCCTCCTATGGCTACACCTTC. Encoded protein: CASTDKASYGYTF.

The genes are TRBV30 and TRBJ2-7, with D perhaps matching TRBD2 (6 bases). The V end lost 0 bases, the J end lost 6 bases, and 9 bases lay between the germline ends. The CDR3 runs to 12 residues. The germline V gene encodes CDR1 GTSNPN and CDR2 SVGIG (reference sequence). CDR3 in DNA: TGTGCCTGGAGTGTAAGGGACTCCGAGCAGTACTTC. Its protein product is CAWSVRDSEQYF.

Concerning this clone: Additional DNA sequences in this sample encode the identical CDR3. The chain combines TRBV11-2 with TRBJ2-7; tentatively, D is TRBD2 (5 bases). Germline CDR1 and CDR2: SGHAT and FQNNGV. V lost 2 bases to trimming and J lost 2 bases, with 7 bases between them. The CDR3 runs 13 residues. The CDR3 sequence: CASSLTGTYEQYF. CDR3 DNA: TGTGCCAGCAGCTTAACGGGGACCTACGAGCAGTACTTC.

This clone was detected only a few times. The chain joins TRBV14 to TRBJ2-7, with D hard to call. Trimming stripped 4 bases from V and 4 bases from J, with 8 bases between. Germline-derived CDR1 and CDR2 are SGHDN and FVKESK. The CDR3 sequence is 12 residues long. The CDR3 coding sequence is TGTGCCAGCAGCCCTCTAGGTTACGAGCAGTACTTC. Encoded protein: CASSPLGYEQYF. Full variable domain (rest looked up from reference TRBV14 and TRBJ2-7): EAGVTQFPSHSVIEKGQTVTLRCDPISGHDNLYWYRRVMGKEIKFLLHFVKESKQDESGMPNNRFLAERTGGTYSTLKVQPAELEDSGVYFCASSPLGYEQYFGPGTRLTVT.

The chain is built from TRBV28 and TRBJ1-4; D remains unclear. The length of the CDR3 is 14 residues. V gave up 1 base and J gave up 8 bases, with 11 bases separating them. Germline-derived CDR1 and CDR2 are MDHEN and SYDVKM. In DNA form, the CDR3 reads TGTGCCAGCAGTTTATTTAAGTCTATAGAAAAACTGTTTTTT. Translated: CASSLFKSIEKLFF.

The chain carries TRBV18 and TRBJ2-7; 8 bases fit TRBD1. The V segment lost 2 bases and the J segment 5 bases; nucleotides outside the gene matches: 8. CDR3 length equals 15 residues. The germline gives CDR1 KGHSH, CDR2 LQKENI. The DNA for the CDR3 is TGTGCCAGCTCACCATGGGCAGACAGGGGCGACGAGCAGTACTTC. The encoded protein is CASSPWADRGDEQYF.

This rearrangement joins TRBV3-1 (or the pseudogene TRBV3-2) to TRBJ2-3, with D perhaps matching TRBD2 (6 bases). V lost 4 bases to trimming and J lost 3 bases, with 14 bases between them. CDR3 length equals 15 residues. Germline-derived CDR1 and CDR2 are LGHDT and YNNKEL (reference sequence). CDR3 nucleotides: TGTGCCAGCAGCCCGGAGGGAGATGGGACAGATACGCAGTATTTT. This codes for CASSPEGDGTDTQYF.

The CDR3 spells CATRQAAEWSTEAFF. The CDR3 DNA reads TGTGCCACCCGACAGGCGGCGGAATGGTCCACTGAAGCTTTCTTT. The V call is TRBV19, the J call TRBJ1-1; D possibly corresponds to TRBD1 (6 bases). The germline V and J ends were trimmed by 10 bases and 4 bases, with 22 bases remaining between them. The CDR3 covers 15 residues. Germline CDR1 reads LNHDA; CDR2 reads SQIVND (reference sequence). The variable domain in full, with the rest retrieved from reference TRBV19 and TRBJ1-1, is DGGITQSPKYLFRKEGQNVTLSCEQNLNHDAMYWYRQDPGQGLRLIYYSQIVNDFQKGDIAEGYSVSREKKESFPLTVTSAQKNPTAFYLCATRQAAEWSTEAFFGQGTRLTVV.

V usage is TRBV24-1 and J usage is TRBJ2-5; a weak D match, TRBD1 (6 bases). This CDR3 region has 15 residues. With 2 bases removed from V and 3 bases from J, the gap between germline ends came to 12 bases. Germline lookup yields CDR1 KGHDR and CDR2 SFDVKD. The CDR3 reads CATSDSTGAKETQYF. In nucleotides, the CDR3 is TGTGCCACCAGTGATTCGACAGGAGCCAAAGAGACCCAGTACTTC.